This T cell receptor beta chain appears in the sequencing data of a study of blood T cells in healthy people across ages. Study conclusions and caveats: It was held that the diversity estimates obtained from one million T cells were underestimates. When set beside aged donors, long-lived donors presented more naive CD4+ cells and higher diversity.

Healthy Caucasian individuals from Russia aged 6 to 90 served as donors. Trimming shortened V by 6 bases and J by 5 bases, and 27 bases separated the two germline ends. The germline V gene encodes CDR1 DFQATT and CDR2 SNEGSKA (reference sequence). The CDR3 sequence is 17 residues long. Primed by a sample-barcoded 5' primer and a J-beta primer mix, a second PCR proceeded for roughly 7 to 11 cycles. TCRdb re-called the 5' RACE reads through MiXCR, storing one row per CDR3 protein. Of 1.5 million to 2 million distinct CDR3 sequences detected, 34% appear once; the ten largest clones hold over 9%. This clonotype has at least ten counts. Its cognate antigen is unknown.

The chain combines TRBV20-1 with TRBJ2-3; weak D call: TRBD2 (7 bases). Sample: blood. The sequence derives from a woman in her twenties or thirties in good health. In DNA, the CDR3 is TGCAGTGCCCCTGGCTACCTGGTCGGGGGGCGTGGAGATACGCAGTATTTT. Translated: CSAPGYLVGGRGDTQYF.